A single TCR beta chain is shown here with its context. The antigen remains undetermined. This entry comes from a study of monozygotic twins with inflammatory bowel disease. Study observations and caveats: Especially with disease activity, IBD patients shared fewer clonotypes with others than healthy twins did. What may have added variability to patient repertoires is that immunosuppressive treatments differed.

TCRdb reprocessed the 5' RACE reads and stores each CDR3 protein as one record, lacking DNA. Found here are under 350,000 distinct CDR3 sequences; the top ten clones hold roughly 5.2%. Every single donor had an approximately 2.7 ml blood sample drawn. CDR3 length: 14 amino acids. Germline V gene sequence: CDR1 MNHNS, CDR2 SASEGT. Source material: blood. The chain couples TRBV6-1 to TRBJ2-1. The TCR comes from a human donor with ulcerative colitis or Crohn's disease, or a healthy co-twin of an affected twin (not recorded which). The CDR3 region is CASSLAPINNEQFF.